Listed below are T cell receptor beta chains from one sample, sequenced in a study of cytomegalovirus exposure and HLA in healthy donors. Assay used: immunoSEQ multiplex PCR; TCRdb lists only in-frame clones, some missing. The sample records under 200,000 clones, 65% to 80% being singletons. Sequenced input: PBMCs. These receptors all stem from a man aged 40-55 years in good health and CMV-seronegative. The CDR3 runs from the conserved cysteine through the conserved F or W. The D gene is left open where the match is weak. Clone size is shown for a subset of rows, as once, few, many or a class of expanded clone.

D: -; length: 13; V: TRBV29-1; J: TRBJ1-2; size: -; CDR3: CSAGGEGLYGYTF; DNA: TGCAGCGCCGGTGGGGAGGGTCTCTATGGCTACACCTTC
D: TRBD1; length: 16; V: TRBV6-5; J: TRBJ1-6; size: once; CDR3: CASSYKTTGGNSPLHF; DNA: TGTGCCAGCAGTTACAAGACGACAGGGGGCAATTCACCCCTCCACTTT
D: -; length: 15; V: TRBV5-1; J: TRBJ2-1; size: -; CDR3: CASSLYGDSYNEQFF; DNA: TGCGCCAGCAGCTTATACGGGGACTCCTACAATGAGCAGTTCTTC
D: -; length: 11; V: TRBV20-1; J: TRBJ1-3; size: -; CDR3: CSVKQGNTIYF; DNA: TGCAGTGTTAAACAGGGAAACACCATATATTTT
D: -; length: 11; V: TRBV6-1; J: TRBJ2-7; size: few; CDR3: CASSERYEQYF; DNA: TGTGCCAGCAGTGAACGTTACGAGCAGTACTTC
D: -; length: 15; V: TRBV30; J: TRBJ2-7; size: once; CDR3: CAWSVHGGQGYEQYF; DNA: TGTGCCTGGAGTGTACACGGGGGGCAGGGCTACGAGCAGTACTTC
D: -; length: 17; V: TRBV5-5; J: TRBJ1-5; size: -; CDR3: CASSLPLAGGSNQPQHF; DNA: TGTGCCAGCAGCTTGCCCTTAGCGGGGGGAAGCAATCAGCCCCAGCATTTT
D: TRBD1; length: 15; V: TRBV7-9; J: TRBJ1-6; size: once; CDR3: CASSRNGQGDSPLHF; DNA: TGTGCCAGCAGCCGAAATGGACAGGGGGATTCACCCCTCCACTTT
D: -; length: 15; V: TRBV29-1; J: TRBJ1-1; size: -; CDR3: CSVGGVSLWNTEAFF; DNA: TGCAGCGTTGGGGGGGTCTCTCTTTGGAACACTGAAGCTTTCTTT
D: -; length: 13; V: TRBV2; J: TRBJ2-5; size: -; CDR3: CAGTGDFQETQYF; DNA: TGTGCCGGAACGGGGGACTTCCAAGAGACCCAGTACTTC
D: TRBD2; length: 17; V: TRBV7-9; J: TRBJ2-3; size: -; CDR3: CASSLYGRAGGTDTQYF; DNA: TGTGCCAGCAGCTTATATGGTCGAGCGGGGGGCACAGATACGCAGTATTTT
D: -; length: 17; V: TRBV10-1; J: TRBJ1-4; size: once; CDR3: CASSESSRGKGGEKLFF; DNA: TGCGCCAGCAGTGAGTCGAGCCGGGGGAAGGGAGGAGAAAAACTGTTTTTT
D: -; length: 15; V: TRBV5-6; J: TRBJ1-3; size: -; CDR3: CASSFGVDGRNTIYF; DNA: TGTGCCAGCAGCTTTGGGGTAGACGGGAGAAACACCATATACTTT
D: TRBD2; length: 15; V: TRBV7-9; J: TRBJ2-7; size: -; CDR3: CASSLASGGTYEQYF; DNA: TGTGCCAGCAGCTTAGCCAGCGGGGGAACGTACGAGCAGTACTTC
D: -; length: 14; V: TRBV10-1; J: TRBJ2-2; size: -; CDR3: CASRPGANTGELFF; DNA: TGCGCCAGTCGCCCGGGAGCGAACACCGGGGAGCTGTTTTTT
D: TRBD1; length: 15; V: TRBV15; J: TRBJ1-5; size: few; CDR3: CATSNRDRDNQPQHF; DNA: TGTGCCACCAGCAACCGGGACAGGGACAATCAGCCCCAGCATTTT
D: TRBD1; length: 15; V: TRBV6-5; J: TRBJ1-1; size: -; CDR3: CASTLTGAQNTEAFF; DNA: TGTGCCAGCACTCTGACAGGGGCTCAGAACACTGAAGCTTTCTTT
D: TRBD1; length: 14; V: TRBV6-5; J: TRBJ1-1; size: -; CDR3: CASKQGALSTEAFF; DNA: TGTGCCAGCAAACAGGGGGCATTGAGCACTGAAGCTTTCTTT
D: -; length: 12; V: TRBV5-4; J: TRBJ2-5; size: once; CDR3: CASSLDGETQYF; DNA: TGTGCCAGCAGCTTGGACGGAGAGACCCAGTACTTC
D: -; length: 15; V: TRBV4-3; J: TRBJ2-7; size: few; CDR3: CASSQDRAGVYEQYF; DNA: TGCGCCAGCAGCCAAGATCGGGCAGGGGTCTACGAGCAGTACTTC
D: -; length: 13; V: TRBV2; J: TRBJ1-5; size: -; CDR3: CASGLQGNQPQHF; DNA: TGTGCCAGCGGGTTGCAGGGGAACCAGCCCCAGCATTTT
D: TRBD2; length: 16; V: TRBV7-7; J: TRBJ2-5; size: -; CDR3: CASSLVGLAGLETQYF; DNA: TGTGCTAGCAGCTTAGTGGGACTAGCGGGGTTAGAGACCCAGTACTTC
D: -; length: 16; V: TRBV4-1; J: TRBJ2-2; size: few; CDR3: CASSLQQGGGPGELFF; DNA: TGCGCCAGCAGCCTTCAGCAGGGAGGTGGTCCCGGGGAGCTGTTTTTT
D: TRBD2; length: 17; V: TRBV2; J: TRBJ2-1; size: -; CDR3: CASSEIPSGGIYNEQFF; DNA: TGTGCCAGCAGTGAAATCCCCAGCGGGGGCATCTACAATGAGCAGTTCTTC
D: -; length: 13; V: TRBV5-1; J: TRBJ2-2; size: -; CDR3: CASSSRGTGELFF; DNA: TGCGCCAGCAGCTCTAGAGGCACCGGGGAGCTGTTTTTT
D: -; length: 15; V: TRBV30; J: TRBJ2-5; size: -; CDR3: CAWSVIRGSQETQYF; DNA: TGTGCCTGGAGTGTAATCCGGGGGAGTCAAGAGACCCAGTACTTC
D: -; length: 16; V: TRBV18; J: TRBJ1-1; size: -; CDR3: CASSPRGGAGGTEAFF; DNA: TGTGCCAGCTCACCGCGGGGGGGGGCCGGGGGCACTGAAGCTTTCTTT
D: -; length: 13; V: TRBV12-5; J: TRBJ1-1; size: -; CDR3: CASETTVGTEAFF; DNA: TGTGCTAGTGAGACGACAGTCGGGACTGAAGCTTTCTTT
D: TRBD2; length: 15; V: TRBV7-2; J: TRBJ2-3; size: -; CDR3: CVSSSSGRGTDTQYF; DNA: TGTGTCAGCAGCTCATCCGGGAGGGGCACAGATACGCAGTATTTT
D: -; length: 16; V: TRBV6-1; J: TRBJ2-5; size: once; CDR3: CASSEMGHGGRETQYF; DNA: TGTGCCAGCAGTGAAATGGGCCATGGAGGGCGGGAGACCCAGTACTTC
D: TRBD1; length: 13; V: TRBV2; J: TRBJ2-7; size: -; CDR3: CASRPGTGNEQYF; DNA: TGTGCCAGCAGACCCGGGACAGGGAACGAGCAGTACTTC
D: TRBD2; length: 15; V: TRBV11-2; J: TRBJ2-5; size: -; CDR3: CASSFPSGRQETQYF; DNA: TGTGCCAGCAGCTTCCCTAGCGGGCGACAAGAGACCCAGTACTTC
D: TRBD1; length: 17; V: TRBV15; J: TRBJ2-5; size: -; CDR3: CATSKGQGRTYQETQYF; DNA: TGTGCCACCAGCAAAGGACAGGGGCGAACCTACCAAGAGACCCAGTACTTC
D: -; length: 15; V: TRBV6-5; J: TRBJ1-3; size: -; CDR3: CASRGQRHSGNTIYF; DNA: TGTGCCAGCAGAGGACAGAGACATTCTGGAAACACCATATATTTT
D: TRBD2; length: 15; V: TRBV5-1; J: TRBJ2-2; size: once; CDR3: CASSLLSGGAGELFF; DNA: TGCGCCAGCAGCTTGCTTAGCGGGGGTGCTGGGGAGCTGTTTTTT
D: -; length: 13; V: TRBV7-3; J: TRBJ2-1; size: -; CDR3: CASSLTGADEQFF; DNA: TGTGCCAGCAGCTTAACAGGGGCGGATGAGCAGTTCTTC
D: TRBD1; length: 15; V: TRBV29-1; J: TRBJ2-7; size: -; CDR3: CSVAKRDRGPYEQYF; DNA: TGCAGCGTTGCTAAGCGGGACAGGGGTCCCTACGAGCAGTACTTC
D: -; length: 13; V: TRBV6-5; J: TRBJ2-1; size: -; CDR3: CASSYSLNNEQFF; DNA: TGTGCCAGCAGTTATTCGTTAAACAATGAGCAGTTCTTC
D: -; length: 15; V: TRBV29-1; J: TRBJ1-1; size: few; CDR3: CSVVPGGVSNTEAFF; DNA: TGCAGCGTTGTCCCTGGGGGCGTTTCGAACACTGAAGCTTTCTTT
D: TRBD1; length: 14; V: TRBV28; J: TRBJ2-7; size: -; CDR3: CASSSWDSYYEQYF; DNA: TGTGCCAGCAGTTCGTGGGACAGCTACTACGAGCAGTACTTC
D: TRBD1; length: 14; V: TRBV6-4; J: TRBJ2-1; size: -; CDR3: CASSGTGESNEQFF; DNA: TGTGCCAGCAGTGGAACAGGGGAGTCCAATGAGCAGTTCTTC
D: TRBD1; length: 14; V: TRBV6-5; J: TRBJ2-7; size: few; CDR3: CASKTPDRAYEQYF; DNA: TGTGCCAGCAAGACCCCTGACAGGGCCTACGAGCAGTACTTC
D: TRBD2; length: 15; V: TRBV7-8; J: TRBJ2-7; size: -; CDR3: CASSLDGGGSYEQYF; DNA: TGTGCCAGCAGCTTAGATGGGGGAGGGTCCTACGAGCAGTACTTC
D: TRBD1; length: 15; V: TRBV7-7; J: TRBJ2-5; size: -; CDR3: CASSVSDRAQETQYF; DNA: TGTGCTAGCAGCGTGTCAGACAGGGCCCAAGAGACCCAGTACTTC
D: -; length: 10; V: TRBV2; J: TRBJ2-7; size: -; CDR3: CASSEEEQYF; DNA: TGTGCCAGCAGTGAGGAGGAGCAGTACTTC
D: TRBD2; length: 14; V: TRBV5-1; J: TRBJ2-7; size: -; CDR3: CASSETGLALEQYF; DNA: TGCGCCAGCAGCGAAACGGGACTAGCGCTCGAGCAGTACTTC
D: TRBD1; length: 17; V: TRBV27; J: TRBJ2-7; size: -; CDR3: CASSAATGALTFYEQYF; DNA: TGTGCCAGCAGTGCAGCTACAGGGGCCCTTACCTTCTACGAGCAGTACTTC
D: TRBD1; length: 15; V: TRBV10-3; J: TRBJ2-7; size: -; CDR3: CAISTSTTGAREQYF; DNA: TGTGCCATCAGTACGTCCACGACAGGGGCGCGGGAGCAGTACTTC
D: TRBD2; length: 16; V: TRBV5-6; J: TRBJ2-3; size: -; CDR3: CASSYTTSGFTDTQYF; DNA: TGTGCCAGCAGCTATACGACTAGCGGGTTCACAGATACGCAGTATTTT
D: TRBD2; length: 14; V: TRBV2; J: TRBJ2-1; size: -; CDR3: CASRRTSGGHEQFF; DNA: TGTGCCAGCAGACGGACTAGCGGGGGGCATGAGCAGTTCTTC
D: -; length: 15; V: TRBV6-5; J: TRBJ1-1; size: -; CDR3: CASSPQGIGNTEAFF; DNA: TGTGCCAGCAGTCCTCAGGGAATAGGGAACACTGAAGCTTTCTTT
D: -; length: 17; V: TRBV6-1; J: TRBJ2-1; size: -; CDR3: CASSEILGRVSNNEQFF; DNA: TGTGCTAGCAGTGAAATTCTGGGCAGGGTAAGCAACAATGAGCAGTTCTTC
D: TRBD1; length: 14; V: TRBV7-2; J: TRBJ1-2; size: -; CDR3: CASSLDRGFGGYTF; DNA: TGTGCCAGCAGCTTAGACAGGGGATTCGGTGGCTACACCTTC
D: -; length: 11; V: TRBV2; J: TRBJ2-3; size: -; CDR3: CASRPDRTQYF; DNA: TGTGCCAGCCGTCCGGACAGAACTCAGTATTTT
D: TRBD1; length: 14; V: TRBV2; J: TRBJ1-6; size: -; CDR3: CARNERTGSSPLHF; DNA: TGTGCCAGAAACGAAAGGACAGGGTCTTCACCCCTCCACTTT